The clone carrying this T cell receptor beta chain was seen only once. When the RNA was reverse transcribed, random hexamers were used with an input of about 0.5 to 1 ug. TCRdb re-called the immunoSEQ multiplex PCR reads with MiXCR, one entry per CDR3 protein. Here the sample spans about 140,000 distinct CDR3 sequences, 85% to 95% being singletons. These data are taken from a study of CD8 T cells in Susac syndrome. The germline V gene has CDR1 MGHRA and CDR2 YSYEKL. V shed 3 bases and J 9 bases; nucleotides not matched to a gene: 2. The CDR3 contains 12 residues. The TCR comes from a human donor with Susac syndrome. The sequenced sample was CD8+ T cells from PBMCs. J is TRBJ1-5 and V is TRBV4-1, with 7 bases identical to TRBD1. CDR3 sequence (DNA): TGCGCCAGCAGCCAGGGACAGTCGCCCCAGCATTTT. Its translation is CASSQGQSPQHF.